This TCR beta chain was documented in a study of post-analysis software for immune sequencing data. Study at large: Multiple sclerosis in the patients followed relapsing-remitting, secondary progressive and progressive-relapsing courses. Study results and caveats: Patients carried roughly 5 TRBV segments more frequently than controls did, and TRBV5-6, TRBV5-1 and TRBV20-1 were among them.

The germline V gene has CDR1 MNHEY and CDR2 SVGEGT. Trimming cost V 6 bases and J 8 bases, with 13 bases left between them. The CDR3 is made up of 12 amino acids. This clonotype was picked up a small number of times. What it binds is unknown. Unique molecular identifiers featured in each of the TCR beta cDNA libraries. cDNA molecules numbering around 450,000 came from roughly 1 to 10 million T cells. MiXCR, run by TCRdb on the PCR reads, gives a single entry per CDR3 protein. The data contain almost 700,000 distinct CDR3 sequences, 55% to 60% of them singletons. This chain joins TRBV6-2 or TRBV6-3 and TRBJ1-2; D call uncertain. The sequence came from a girl aged 2-10 years with multiple sclerosis. Sequenced sample: blood. The chain's CDR3 is CASSPVPVGYTF. For the CDR3, the DNA is TGTGCCAGCAGCCCCGTACCCGTGGGCTACACCTTC.